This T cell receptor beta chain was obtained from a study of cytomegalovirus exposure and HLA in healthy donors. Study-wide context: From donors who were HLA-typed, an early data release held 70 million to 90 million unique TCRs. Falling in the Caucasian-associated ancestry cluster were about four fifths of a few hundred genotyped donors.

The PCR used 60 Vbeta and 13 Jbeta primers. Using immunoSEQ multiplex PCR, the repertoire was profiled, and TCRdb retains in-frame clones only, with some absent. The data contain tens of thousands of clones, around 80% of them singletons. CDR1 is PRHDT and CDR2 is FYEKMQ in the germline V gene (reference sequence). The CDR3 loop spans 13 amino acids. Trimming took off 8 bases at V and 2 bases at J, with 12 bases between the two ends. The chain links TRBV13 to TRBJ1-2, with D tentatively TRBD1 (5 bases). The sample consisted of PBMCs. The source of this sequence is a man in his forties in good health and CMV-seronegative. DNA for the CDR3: TGTGCCAGCGGCCGGCGGGGGAACTATGGCTACACCTTC. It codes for CASGRRGNYGYTF.